The 3 T cell receptor beta chains in this list originate from one sample, sequenced in a study of cytomegalovirus exposure and HLA in healthy donors (dated by TCRdb to about 2017). Receptor amplification or capture employed the immunoSEQ multiplex PCR assay. For the multiplex PCR, a mixture combining 60 forward primers for TCR Vbeta segments and 13 reverse primers for TCR Jbeta segments was used. TCRdb took over this immuneACCESS table, retaining in-frame rearrangements with V and J assigned. Such tables are incomplete; in checked studies, under half of the missing clones stem from an unresolved V gene, and the remainder is unexplained. This sample holds fewer than 200,000 clones; approximately 85% were observed only once. Of the sample, around 11% is held by the ten largest clones. The sequencing input was PBMCs. These receptors all stem from a man aged 50 to 59 in good health and CMV-seropositive.

This clone was recorded once. This sequence joins TRBV1 and TRBJ2-5; the table gives TRBD2 as D, unverified against the DNA. TRBV1 has pseudogene status. The CDR3 totals 19 residues. The CDR3 DNA is TGCACCAGCAGCCAAGAGAAAGGGAAACTAGCGGGACTGCAAGAGACCCAGTACTTC. Its translation: CTSSQEKGKLAGLQETQYF.

This rearrangement joins TRBV6-1 to TRBJ1-4; 7 nucleotides match TRBD1. Germline trimming cut 2 bases from V and 4 bases from J; bases unmatched to any gene: 4. The CDR3 extends over 15 amino acids. Germline V gene data show CDR1 as MNHNS and CDR2 as SASEGT. The CDR3 loop is CASSEMDRRNEKLFF. CDR3 nucleotide sequence: TGTGCCAGCAGTGAAATGGACAGGCGTAATGAAAAACTGTTTTTT.

The rearrangement uses TRBV7-3 and TRBJ1-2; D might be TRBD1 (5 bases). The germline V and J ends were trimmed by 5 bases and 9 bases, with 19 bases remaining between them. Per germline, CDR1 SGHTA and CDR2 FQGTGA. The CDR3 length is 14 residues. Here the CDR3 reads CASSPLGGANSYTF. In DNA, the CDR3 is TGTGCCAGCAGCCCCCTGGGAGGGGCTAATAGCTACACCTTC. Full variable domain (missing parts from reference TRBV7-3 and TRBJ1-2): GAGVSQTPSNKVTEKGKYVELRCDPISGHTALYWYRQSLGQGPEFLIYFQGTGAADDSGLPNDRFFAVRPEGSVSTLKIQRTERGDSAVYLCASSPLGGANSYTFGSGTRLTVV.